These 7 T cell receptor beta chains came from one sample sequenced in a study of blood T cell repertoires in COVID-19. Measured with immunoSEQ multiplex PCR; TCRdb has only the in-frame clones, and not every one. The sample gives some 340,000 clones, over 70% of which show up once; almost 3% is in the top ten. Sequenced sample: peripheral blood. The receptors were sampled from a man in his thirties or forties with active or convalescent COVID-19.

The J gene is TRBJ2-7, the V gene TRBV28, with TRBD2 matching over 15 bases. Unmatched junction bases numbered 11, after V lost 2 bases and J lost 9 bases. Germline loops: CDR1 MDHEN, CDR2 SYDVKM. There are 17 residues in the CDR3. Here the CDR3 DNA reads TGTGCCAGCAGTTTACACCTTCGGACTAGCGGGAGGGCGGGGCAGTACTTC. Amino acid sequence: CASSLHLRTSGRAGQYF.

The chain joins TRBV5-4 to TRBJ1-1; no clear D gene. The CDR3 runs to 15 residues. Germline values: CDR1 SGHNT, CDR2 YYREEE (reference sequence). The V and J ends lost 0 bases and 2 bases respectively, with 11 bases between them. The CDR3 region has the DNA TGTGCCAGCAGCTTGGACAGCTCTTTTAACACTGAAGCTTTCTTT. It translates to CASSLDSSFNTEAFF.

In the case of this clone: Other DNA sequences in this sample translate to the same CDR3. The chain links TRBV12-3 or TRBV12-4 to TRBJ2-1; D is perhaps TRBD1 (5 bases). The CDR3 is made up of 11 amino acids. The germline V and J ends were trimmed by 3 bases and 8 bases, with 5 bases remaining between them. The CDR3 DNA reads TGTGCCAGCAGTTTCAGGGATGAGCAGTTCTTC. Translating gives CASSFRDEQFF.

CDR3 sequence reads: CASSLGGQGSYEQYF. Here the CDR3 DNA reads TGTGCCAGCAGTTTAGGGGGACAGGGGTCCTACGAGCAGTACTTC. The V gene is TRBV6-5, the J gene TRBJ2-7; TRBD1 agrees at 10 bases. The germline CDR1 and CDR2 sequences are MNHEY and SVGAGI. Trimming removed 4 bases from V and 1 base from J; junction bases left unmatched: 4. The CDR3 length is 15 residues.

This clone was recorded a few times. This chain links TRBV5-4 with TRBJ1-1; D not certain. V shed 6 bases and J shed 1 base, with 16 bases lying between them. The CDR3 has 15 amino acids. Looked up from germline, CDR1 is SGHNT and CDR2 is YYREEE (reference sequence). The CDR3 sequence: CASTQTSGGNTEAFF. The CDR3 region has the DNA TGTGCCAGCACCCAGACTTCAGGAGGGAACACTGAAGCTTTCTTT.

The rearrangement uses TRBV2 and TRBJ2-5; TRBD1 aligns across 10 bases. V lost 6 bases to trimming and J lost 0 bases; unmatched junction nucleotides: 1. CDR1 is SNHLY and CDR2 is FYNNEI in the germline V gene. There are 14 residues in the CDR3. CDR3 nucleotides: TGTGCCAGCAGGGACAGGGGGTACCAAGAGACCCAGTACTTC. The encoded protein is CASRDRGYQETQYF.

This chain connects TRBV14 to TRBJ1-2, with D unresolved. V lost 0 bases to trimming and J lost 4 bases, with 6 bases between them. The germline gives CDR1 SGHDN, CDR2 FVKESK. This CDR3 has 13 residues. CDR3 nucleotide sequence: TGTGCCAGCAGCCAAGACGGGATCTATGGCTACACCTTC. Amino acids: CASSQDGIYGYTF.